This T cell receptor beta chain was identified in a study of chemoradiotherapy in HPV16-positive cancers. Notes on the study in general: Candidate HPV-specific clones and E7-related TCR motifs grew in tumor during treatment.

Sequenced by immunoSEQ multiplex PCR; TCRdb stores in-frame clones only, minus some. The table includes about 5,000 clones, under 85% detected once. This clone was detected only a few times. The antigen is not known. Germline V gives CDR1 MGHRA, CDR2 YSYEKL. The CDR3 is 19 residues long. The V and J ends lost 1 base and 0 bases respectively, with 22 bases between them. The TCR comes from a human donor with HPV-associated anogenital cancer. The gene calls are TRBV4-1 and TRBJ2-7, with D tentatively TRBD1 (7 bases). Sequences were derived from tumor tissue, sampled from a patient who underwent chemoradiotherapy. CDR3 coding DNA: TGCGCCAGCAGCCAAGTAGGGTCACAGGGGAGGATTTACTCCTACGAGCAGTACTTC. Protein: CASSQVGSQGRIYSYEQYF.